These 10 T cell receptor beta chains came from one sample sequenced in a study of cytomegalovirus exposure and HLA in healthy donors. TCRdb's copy holds only in-frame clones and misses some; the assay was immunoSEQ multiplex PCR. The sample carries 100,000 to 150,000 clones, approximately 88% recorded once. Sequenced input: PBMCs. The receptor source for this set is a man aged 18-30 years in good health and CMV-seronegative.

V and J are TRBV11-3 and TRBJ1-3, with D uncertain. Trimming took 6 bases from V and 7 from J, leaving 13 bases between them. The CDR3 is 13 amino acids. In germline, CDR1 is SGHNT, CDR2 YENEEA. This CDR3 reads CASRQPLSNTIYF. CDR3 DNA: TGTGCCAGCAGACAGCCTTTGTCCAACACCATATATTTT. The whole variable domain, remainder taken from reference TRBV11-3 and TRBJ1-3, is EAGVVQSPRYKIIEKKQPVAFWCNPISGHNTLYWYLQNLGQGPELLIRYENEEAVDDSQLPKDRFSAERLKGVDSTLKIQPAELGDSAVYLCASRQPLSNTIYFGEGSWLTVV.

The rearrangement uses TRBV7-6 and TRBJ2-5, with a weak D call TRBD1 (5 bases). V gave up 1 base and J gave up 5 bases, with 14 bases separating them. The CDR3 contains 15 residues. Germline CDR1 SGHVS, CDR2 FNYEAQ. This chain's CDR3 is CASSLGAQGRETQYF. In nucleotides, the CDR3 is TGTGCCAGCAGCTTAGGCGCTCAGGGCCGGGAGACCCAGTACTTC.

The chain has TRBV18 and TRBJ1-2; D unclear. Germline assignment: CDR1 KGHSH and CDR2 LQKENI. V lost 4 bases and J lost 6, with 15 bases in between. The CDR3 extends over 14 amino acids. The CDR3 nucleotides are TGTGCCAGCTCACGAGGGAGTACAGCCAATGGCTACACCTTC. It translates to CASSRGSTANGYTF.

This chain joins TRBV5-1 and TRBJ2-3, with TRBD1 as a possible D gene (6 bases). CDR3 length equals 13 residues. Germline CDR1 and CDR2: SGHRS and YFSETQ. The V gene lost 7 bases and the J gene lost 4 bases, with 13 bases spanning the gap. This chain's CDR3 is CASYETGADTQYF. Written as DNA, the CDR3 is TGCGCCAGCTATGAGACAGGAGCAGATACGCAGTATTTT.

V and J are TRBV11-1 and TRBJ2-7; 9 bases are a match to TRBD2. There are 16 residues in the CDR3. V was clipped by 0 bases and J by 3 bases; unmatched bases: 6. The V gene's germline CDR1 is SGHAT and CDR2 FQDESV (reference sequence). CDR3 protein: CASSLAPDSGSYEQYF. The DNA of the CDR3 is TGTGCCAGCAGCTTAGCGCCGGATAGCGGGAGCTACGAGCAGTACTTC.

The chain couples TRBV12-5 to TRBJ2-7, with unresolved D. The V end lost 1 base, the J end lost 2 bases, and 6 bases lay between the germline ends. Germline V gene lookup returns CDR1 LGHNT and CDR2 FRNRAP. The length of the CDR3 is 13 residues. CDR3 nucleotides: TGTGCTAGTGGTTTGGACAGAACCTACGAGCAGTACTTC. As protein: CASGLDRTYEQYF.

This chain links TRBV5-1 with TRBJ2-3; TRBD2 might be the D (6 bases). Germline V gene data show CDR1 as SGHRS and CDR2 as YFSETQ. The CDR3 covers 16 residues. Trimming removed 7 bases at V and 5 bases at J, with 23 bases between. CDR3 protein: CASLSNPGVREDTQYF. CDR3 nucleotide sequence: TGCGCCAGCCTCTCCAACCCGGGGGTCAGGGAAGATACGCAGTATTTT. Supplemented by reference TRBV5-1 and TRBJ2-3, the full variable domain reads KAGVTQTPRYLIKTRGQQVTLSCSPISGHRSVSWYQQTPGQGLQFLFEYFSETQRNKGNFPGRFSGRQFSNSRSEMNVSTLELGDSALYLCASLSNPGVREDTQYFGPGTRLTVL.

The gene calls are TRBV13 and TRBJ2-5; 8 positions match TRBD1. The CDR3 consists of 15 residues. The V gene's germline CDR1 is PRHDT and CDR2 FYEKMQ (reference sequence). The trim removed 5 bases at V and 2 bases at J, leaving 7 bases unmatched. CDR3 bases: TGTGCCAGCAGCCGCGGACAGGGAGAACAAGAGACCCAGTACTTC. Translating gives CASSRGQGEQETQYF.

The chain carries TRBV2 and TRBJ2-5; 7 bases are shared with TRBD1. With V trimmed by 2 bases and J by 2 bases, 2 bases remained unmatched. Germline V gives CDR1 SNHLY, CDR2 FYNNEI. The CDR3 covers 14 residues. The DNA for the CDR3 is TGTGCCAGCAGTGAATCCAGGGGGCAAGAGACCCAGTACTTC. Amino acid sequence: CASSESRGQETQYF.

The chain recombines TRBV25-1 with TRBJ1-4; D may be TRBD1 (6 bases). This CDR3 region has 16 residues. Trimming removed 1 base from V and 12 bases from J, with 21 bases in between. In germline, CDR1 is MGHDK, CDR2 SYGVNS. CDR3 protein: CASSEFFAAGAEELFF. As DNA, the CDR3 is TGTGCCAGCAGTGAATTTTTTGCTGCGGGGGCCGAGGAACTGTTTTTT. Full variable domain (rest looked up from reference TRBV25-1 and TRBJ1-4): EADIYQTPRYLVIGTGKKITLECSQTMGHDKMYWYQQDPGMELHLIHYSYGVNSTEKGDLSSESTVSRIRTEHFPLTLESARPSHTSQYLCASSEFFAAGAEELFFGSGTQLSVL.